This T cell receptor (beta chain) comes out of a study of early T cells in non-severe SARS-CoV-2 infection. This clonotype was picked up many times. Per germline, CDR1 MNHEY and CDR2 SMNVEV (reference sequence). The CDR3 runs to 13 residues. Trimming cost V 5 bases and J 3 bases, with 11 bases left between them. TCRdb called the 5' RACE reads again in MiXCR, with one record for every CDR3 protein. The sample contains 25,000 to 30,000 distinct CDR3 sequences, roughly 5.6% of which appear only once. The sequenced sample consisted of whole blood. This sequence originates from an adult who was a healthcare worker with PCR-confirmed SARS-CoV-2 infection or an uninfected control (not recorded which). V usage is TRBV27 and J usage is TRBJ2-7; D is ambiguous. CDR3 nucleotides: TGTGCCAGCAGTCCAAGGGCCTACTACGAGCAGTACTTC. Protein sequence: CASSPRAYYEQYF.